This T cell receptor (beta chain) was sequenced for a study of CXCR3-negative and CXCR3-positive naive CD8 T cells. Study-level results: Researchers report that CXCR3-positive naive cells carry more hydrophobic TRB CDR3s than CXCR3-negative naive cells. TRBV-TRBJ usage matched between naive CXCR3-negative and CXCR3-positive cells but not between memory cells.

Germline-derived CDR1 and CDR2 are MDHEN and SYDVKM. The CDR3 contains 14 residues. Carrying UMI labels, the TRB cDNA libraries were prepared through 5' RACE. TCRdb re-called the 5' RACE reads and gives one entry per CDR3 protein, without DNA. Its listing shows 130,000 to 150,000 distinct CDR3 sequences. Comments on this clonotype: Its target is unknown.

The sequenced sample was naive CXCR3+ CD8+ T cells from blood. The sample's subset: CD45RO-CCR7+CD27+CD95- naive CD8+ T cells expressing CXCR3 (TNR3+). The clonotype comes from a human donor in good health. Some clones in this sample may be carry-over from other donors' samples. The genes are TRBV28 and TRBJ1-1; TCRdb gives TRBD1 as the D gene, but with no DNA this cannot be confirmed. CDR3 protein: CASSPLGSNTEAFF.